These 31 T cell receptor beta chains were sequenced from one sample in a study of blood T cells in healthy people across ages. The use of a sample-barcoded 5' primer and a J-beta primer mix characterized a second PCR of about 6 to 12 cycles. TCRdb re-derived calls from the 5' RACE reads in MiXCR, one entry per CDR3 protein. Of almost 800,000 distinct CDR3 sequences listed, nearly 60% were seen once; the top ten hold about 20%. Source material: blood. The receptor set was obtained from a man younger than 45 in good health.

In its sample, this clonotype was seen a few times. The rearrangement joins TRBV29-1 to TRBJ2-1, with 8 bases lining up with TRBD1. Germline lookup yields CDR1 SQVTM and CDR2 ANQGSEA. The V segment lost 8 bases and the J segment 6 bases; nucleotides outside the gene matches: 9. The CDR3 length is 13 residues. The CDR3 here is CSSGQGPLNEQFF. CDR3 sequence (DNA): TGCAGCTCCGGACAGGGACCACTCAATGAGCAGTTCTTC.

The chain carries TRBV7-9 and TRBJ2-1, with 9 bases lining up with TRBD2. Germline V lookup: CDR1 SEHNR, CDR2 FQNEAQ (reference sequence). CDR3 length: 15 residues. Unmatched junction bases numbered 7, after V lost 4 bases and J lost 6 bases. This chain's CDR3 is CASSSASGTLNEQFF. DNA for the CDR3: TGTGCCAGCAGCTCAGCTAGCGGGACCCTCAATGAGCAGTTCTTC.

This clonotype was seen only a few times. The chain is built from TRBV7-2 and TRBJ2-7; 7 nucleotides match TRBD2. The CDR3 length is 15 residues. CDR1 is SGHTA, CDR2 FQGNSA, per germline. The trim removed 4 bases at V and 2 bases at J, leaving 8 bases unmatched. CDR3 bases: TGTGCCAGCAGCTCATACGGGACTAAGACCTACGAGCAGTACTTC. This sequence encodes CASSSYGTKTYEQYF.

The chain joins TRBV2 to TRBJ1-4, with unresolved D. The CDR3 is 14 residues long. Trimming took off 1 base at V and 8 bases at J, with 11 bases between the two ends. The germline V gene encodes CDR1 SNHLY and CDR2 FYNNEI. CDR3 DNA: TGTGCCAGCAGTGAAGTCCCTACCCCGGAAAAACTGTTTTTT. It specifies CASSEVPTPEKLFF.

The V gene is TRBV25-1, the J gene TRBJ1-4; weak D call: TRBD1 (6 bases). The V end lost 5 bases, the J end lost 0 bases, and 16 bases lay between the germline ends. This CDR3 has 17 residues. Looked up from germline, CDR1 is MGHDK and CDR2 is SYGVNS. In nucleotides, the CDR3 is TGTGCCAGCAGTTATAGGGGGGGTTTCGCAACTAATGAAAAACTGTTTTTT. Its translation is CASSYRGGFATNEKLFF.

In DNA form, the CDR3 reads TGTGCCAGCAGCTCAGGGGGATCTATCGGTGAAGCTTTCTTT. Protein: CASSSGGSIGEAFF. The V call is TRBV7-9, the J call TRBJ1-1; TRBD1 aligns across 7 bases. This CDR3 has 14 residues. Per germline, CDR1 SEHNR and CDR2 FQNEAQ (reference sequence). V was pared by 4 bases and J by 7 bases, with 9 bases of the junction left unmatched.

The rearrangement uses TRBV29-1 and TRBJ1-2, with 9 bases that match TRBD1. CDR3 length: 12 amino acids. Germline CDR1 and CDR2: SQVTM and ANQGSEA. Unmatched junction bases numbered 7, after V lost 7 bases and J lost 7 bases. The CDR3 bases are TGCAGCGCAGATGACAGGGGGGGTGGCTACACCTTC. Translation gives CSADDRGGGYTF.

This clonotype was detected once. As DNA, the CDR3 is TGTGCCAGCTCAACCGGGACAGGGGGCGGTGAGCAGTTCTTC. Translating it yields CASSTGTGGGEQFF. The J gene is TRBJ2-1, the V gene TRBV18, with 12 nucleotides matching TRBD1. Germline trimming cut 5 bases from V and 9 bases from J; bases unmatched to any gene: 5. This CDR3 spans 14 amino acids. In germline, CDR1 is KGHSH, CDR2 LQKENI.

V gene TRBV7-8 combines with J gene TRBJ2-7; no reliable D call. Trimming pared 5 bases from V and 5 bases from J, leaving 10 bases between. The germline CDR1 and CDR2 sequences are SGHVS and FQNEAQ. The CDR3 has 12 residues. The CDR3 DNA is TGTGCCAGCAGCCTAATCACCGACGAGCAGTACTTC. Its translation: CASSLITDEQYF. Filled out from reference TRBV7-8 and TRBJ2-7, the complete variable domain reads GAGVSQSPRYKVAKRGQDVALRCDPISGHVSLFWYQQALGQGPEFLTYFQNEAQLDKSGLPSDRFFAERPEGSVSTLKIQRTQQEDSAVYLCASSLITDEQYFGPGTRLTVT.

This clonotype was found a few times. Sequence at one end of the junction differs from germline and may be a read error. The chain joins TRBV5-1 to TRBJ2-7, with D perhaps given as TRBD1 or TRBD2 (5 bases each). Looked up from germline, CDR1 is SGHRS and CDR2 is YFSETQ. This CDR3 spans 14 amino acids. The CDR3 region is CASSRRDGSYEQYF. The CDR3, as DNA: TGTGCCAGCAGCCGACGGGACGGATCCTACGAGCAGTACTTC.

This sequence joins TRBV20-1 and TRBJ2-3, with TRBD1 as a possible D gene (5 bases). Deletions cut 6 bases from V and 2 bases from J, with 18 bases between. The length of the CDR3 is 15 residues. Germline values: CDR1 DFQATT, CDR2 SNEGSKA (reference sequence). This CDR3 is CSAQWLREYTDTQYF. The CDR3 nucleotides are TGCAGTGCGCAGTGGCTCAGGGAATACACAGATACGCAGTATTTT.

This clonotype was found a few times. This chain joins TRBV20-1 and TRBJ2-4, with unresolved D. Per germline, CDR1 DFQATT and CDR2 SNEGSKA (reference sequence). V gave up 6 bases and J gave up 3 bases, with 18 bases separating them. CDR3 length equals 15 residues. The CDR3 here is CSAETDLVVKNIQYF. CDR3 bases: TGCAGTGCCGAAACTGACCTGGTCGTCAAAAACATTCAGTACTTC.

The count of this clonotype is one. The chain joins TRBV6-5 to TRBJ1-5; D unclear. CDR3 length: 14 residues. Germline assignment: CDR1 MNHEY and CDR2 SVGAGI. The V gene lost 2 bases and the J gene lost 6 bases, with 11 bases spanning the gap. The CDR3 DNA reads TGTGCCAGCAGTTACAGGTGGGGTCCTCAGCCCCAGCATTTT. Residues: CASSYRWGPQPQHF.

The chain joins TRBV7-6 to TRBJ1-1; no clear D. Germline lookup yields CDR1 SGHVS and CDR2 FNYEAQ. The CDR3 runs to 14 residues. Trimming removed 0 bases from V and 2 bases from J, with 7 bases in between. The CDR3 DNA reads as TGTGCCAGCAGCTTAGCCTCAATCAACACTGAAGCTTTCTTT. It codes for CASSLASINTEAFF.

This clonotype was recorded a few times. V is TRBV6-2 or TRBV6-3 and J is TRBJ2-4; a weak D match, TRBD2 (6 bases). Germline V lookup: CDR1 MNHEY, CDR2 SVGEGT. With 6 bases removed from V and 14 bases from J, the gap between germline ends came to 17 bases. The CDR3 loop spans 12 amino acids. The CDR3 DNA is TGTGCCAGCAGACTGGGACTCCCAGGGAAGTACTTC. As protein: CASRLGLPGKYF.

DNA of the CDR3: TGCAGCGCCCTGTGGGGGGCGCGAAATACGCAGTATTTT. Its translation: CSALWGARNTQYF. This sequence joins TRBV29-1 and TRBJ2-3; D is tentatively TRBD1 or TRBD2 (6 bases each). Trimming took 7 bases from V and 7 from J, leaving 18 bases between them. This CDR3 is built from 13 residues. CDR1 is SQVTM, CDR2 ANQGSEA, per germline.

V usage is TRBV6-5 and J usage is TRBJ1-2, with D unclear. This CDR3 is 16 amino acids long. Deletions cut 0 bases from V and 5 bases from J, with 16 bases between. Germline CDR1 and CDR2: MNHEY and SVGAGI. In DNA, the CDR3 is TGTGCCAGCAGTTACTCGGGTTCGGGTTCACGGTATGGCTACACCTTC. Translation gives CASSYSGSGSRYGYTF.

The chain employs TRBV4-2 and TRBJ2-5; tentative D call: TRBD1 (6 bases). Trimming removed 1 base at V and 2 bases at J, with 11 bases between. The CDR3 extends over 15 amino acids. Germline values: CDR1 LGHNA, CDR2 YNFKEQ. The CDR3 here is CASSQVSGQQETQYF. CDR3 nucleotide sequence: TGTGCCAGCAGCCAAGTCTCTGGACAGCAAGAGACCCAGTACTTC.

The V gene is TRBV29-1, the J gene TRBJ2-4; 11 nucleotides agree with TRBD2. This CDR3 spans 14 amino acids. Germline lookup yields CDR1 SQVTM and CDR2 ANQGSEA. The J segment lost 15 bases and the V segment lost 4 bases, leaving 14 bases of the junction unmatched. CDR3 in DNA: TGCAGCGTTGCCCAACTAGCGGGGGAAGGAATCCGGTACTTC. Residues: CSVAQLAGEGIRYF. Full variable domain (outside the CDR3, taken from reference TRBV29-1 and TRBJ2-4): SAVISQKPSRDICQRGTSLTIQCQVDSQVTMMFWYRQQPGQSLTLIATANQGSEATYESGFVIDKFPISRPNLTFSTLTVSNMSPEDSSIYLCSVAQLAGEGIRYFGAGTRLSVL.

This clonotype was observed a single time. The chain employs TRBV20-1 and TRBJ2-5; D uncertain. The CDR3 contains 11 residues. Trimming took 1 base from V and 11 from J, leaving 11 bases between them. Germline assignment: CDR1 DFQATT and CDR2 SNEGSKA (reference sequence). In nucleotides, the CDR3 is TGCAGTGCTAGAGCGGCACGTGAGCAGTACTTC. Amino acids: CSARAAREQYF.

This chain connects TRBV7-9 to TRBJ2-2; TRBD1 is a possible D gene (6 bases). The CDR3 has 15 residues. The V gene lost 2 bases and the J gene lost 3 bases, with 10 bases spanning the gap. Per the germline V gene, CDR1 is SEHNR and CDR2 is FQNEAQ (reference sequence). Here the CDR3 reads CASSLLSGDTGELFF. The CDR3 region has the DNA TGTGCCAGCAGCTTACTCTCAGGGGACACCGGGGAGCTGTTTTTT.

The chain links TRBV5-8 to TRBJ2-1, with D uncertain. This CDR3 is 16 amino acids long. V was clipped by 1 base and J by 4 bases, with 15 bases between them. The V gene's germline CDR1 is SGHTS and CDR2 YDEGEE. This CDR3 reads CASSLFVGQVYNEQFF. For the CDR3, the DNA is TGTGCCAGCAGCTTGTTCGTGGGCCAAGTTTACAATGAGCAGTTCTTC. The full variable domain, with the rest looked up from reference TRBV5-8 and TRBJ2-1, is EAGVTQSPTHLIKTRGQQATLRCSPISGHTSVYWYQQALGLGLQFLLWYDEGEERNRGNFPPRFSGRQFPNYSSELNVNALELEDSALYLCASSLFVGQVYNEQFFGPGTRLTVL.

The chain joins TRBV4-2 to TRBJ2-2, with 8 bases that match TRBD2. The V gene end was trimmed by 0 bases and the J gene end by 5 bases; junction bases not matched to a gene: 5. In germline, CDR1 is LGHNA, CDR2 YNFKEQ. The CDR3 length is 16 residues. CDR3 sequence: CASSQDMRGVTGELFF. CDR3 coding DNA: TGTGCCAGCAGCCAAGATATGCGGGGGGTAACCGGGGAGCTGTTTTTT.

The rearrangement uses TRBV20-1 and TRBJ2-1; tentative D call: TRBD2 (5 bases). Trimming cost V 1 base and J 8 bases, with 9 bases left between them. Germline V gives CDR1 DFQATT, CDR2 SNEGSKA (reference sequence). This CDR3 has 12 residues. CDR3 loop: CSARGTWDEQFF. CDR3 nucleotide sequence: TGCAGTGCTAGAGGGACTTGGGATGAGCAGTTCTTC.

The chain recombines TRBV4-1 with TRBJ2-1, with 10 bases matching TRBD2. Germline V gene data show CDR1 as MGHRA and CDR2 as YSYEKL. CDR3 length: 19 residues. V gave up 0 bases and J gave up 2 bases; unmatched junction bases: 10. The CDR3 region has the DNA TGCGCCAGCAGCCAAGATACCCCACTAGCGGGGCTTCCCTACAATGAGCAGTTCTTC. Its protein is CASSQDTPLAGLPYNEQFF.

In this sample, this clonotype turned up a few times. The V call is TRBV25-1, the J call TRBJ2-7; D gene unclear. Trimming took 6 bases from V and 5 from J, leaving 8 bases between them. Germline V gene data show CDR1 as MGHDK and CDR2 as SYGVNS. The CDR3 has 11 amino acids. CDR3 sequence: CASRRYDEQYF. CDR3 bases: TGTGCCAGCAGGAGGTATGACGAGCAGTACTTC.

This clonotype was found a few times. V usage is TRBV11-1 and J usage is TRBJ2-7, with 7 bases identical to TRBD2. The CDR3 runs to 20 residues. V dropped 4 bases and J dropped 2; count of bases not matched to a gene: 23. Germline loops: CDR1 SGHAT, CDR2 FQDESV (reference sequence). CDR3 protein: CASSSPGGGSLKVAPYEQYF. CDR3 nucleotides: TGTGCCAGCAGCTCTCCGGGGGGAGGTTCACTGAAAGTGGCCCCCTACGAGCAGTACTTC. Using reference TRBV11-1 and TRBJ2-7 for the parts outside the CDR3, the full variable domain is EAEVAQSPRYKITEKSQAVAFWCDPISGHATLYWYRQILGQGPELLVQFQDESVVDDSQLPKDRFSAERLKGVDSTLKIQPAELGDSAMYLCASSSPGGGSLKVAPYEQYFGPGTRLTVT.

This clonotype was found once. V gene TRBV4-2 combines with J gene TRBJ2-3; tentative D call: TRBD2 (5 bases). The germline V and J ends were trimmed by 0 bases and 2 bases, with 15 bases remaining between them. The CDR3 is 17 residues long. Germline-derived CDR1 and CDR2 are LGHNA and YNFKEQ. The CDR3 here is CASSQDWRPANTDTQYF. For the CDR3, the DNA is TGTGCCAGCAGCCAAGATTGGAGGCCAGCTAACACAGATACGCAGTATTTT.

The chain links TRBV7-3 to TRBJ2-2, with 7 bases that match TRBD2. The CDR3 loop spans 15 amino acids. V lost 5 bases to trimming and J lost 5 bases; unmatched junction nucleotides: 8. Germline V gene sequence: CDR1 SGHTA, CDR2 FQGTGA. The CDR3 DNA sequence: TGTGCCAGCAGCCCCTCTAGCGGCACAACCGGGGAGCTGTTTTTT. Residues: CASSPSSGTTGELFF.

The gene calls are TRBV7-2 and TRBJ1-2; D perhaps matches TRBD1 (5 bases). The CDR3 consists of 15 residues. Germline V gene sequence: CDR1 SGHTA, CDR2 FQGNSA. Trimming left V 1 base short and J 4 bases short, with 13 bases between. Here the CDR3 DNA reads TGTGCCAGCAGCTTAGGTTTAAGGGACCGCTATGGCTACACCTTC. Encoded protein: CASSLGLRDRYGYTF.

The chain has TRBV12-3 or TRBV12-4 and TRBJ2-3; possibly TRBD1 for D (6 bases). The CDR3 has 14 residues. V lost 6 bases to trimming and J lost 5 bases, with 15 bases between them. The CDR3, as DNA: TGTGCCAGCAGCTTGATGGGGGCCCGAGATACGCAGTATTTT. It encodes CASSLMGARDTQYF.